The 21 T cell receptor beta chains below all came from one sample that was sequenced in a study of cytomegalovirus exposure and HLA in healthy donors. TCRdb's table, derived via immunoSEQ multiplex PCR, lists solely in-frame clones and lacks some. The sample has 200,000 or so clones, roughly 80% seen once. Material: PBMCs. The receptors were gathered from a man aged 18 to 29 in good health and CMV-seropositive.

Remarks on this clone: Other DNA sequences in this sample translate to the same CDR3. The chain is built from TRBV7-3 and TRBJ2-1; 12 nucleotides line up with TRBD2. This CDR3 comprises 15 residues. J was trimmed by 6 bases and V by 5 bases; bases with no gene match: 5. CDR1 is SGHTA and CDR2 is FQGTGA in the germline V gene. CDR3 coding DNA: TGTGCCAGCAGCCGCCGACTAGCGGGGGCCAATGAGCAGTTCTTC. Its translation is CASSRRLAGANEQFF. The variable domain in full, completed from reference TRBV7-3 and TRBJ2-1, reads GAGVSQTPSNKVTEKGKYVELRCDPISGHTALYWYRQSLGQGPEFLIYFQGTGAADDSGLPNDRFFAVRPEGSVSTLKIQRTERGDSAVYLCASSRRLAGANEQFFGPGTRLTVL.

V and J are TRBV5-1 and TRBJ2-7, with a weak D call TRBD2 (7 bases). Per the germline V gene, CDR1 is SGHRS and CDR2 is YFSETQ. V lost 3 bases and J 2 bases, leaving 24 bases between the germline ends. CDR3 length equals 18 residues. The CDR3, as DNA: TGCGCCAGCAGCTGGGGGGCCGCGGCTAGCGGTCTAGCCTACGAGCAGTACTTC. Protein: CASSWGAAASGLAYEQYF.

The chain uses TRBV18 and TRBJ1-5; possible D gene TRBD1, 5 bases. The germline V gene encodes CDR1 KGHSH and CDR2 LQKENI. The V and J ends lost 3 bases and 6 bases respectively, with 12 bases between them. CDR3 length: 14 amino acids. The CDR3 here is CASSPPGQGQPQHF. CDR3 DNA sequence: TGTGCCAGCTCACCGCCAGGGCAGGGTCAGCCCCAGCATTTT.

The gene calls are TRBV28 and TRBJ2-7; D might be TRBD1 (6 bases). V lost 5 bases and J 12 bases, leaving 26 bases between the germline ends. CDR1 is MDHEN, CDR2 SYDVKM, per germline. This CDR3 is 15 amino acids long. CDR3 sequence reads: CASSPSTGYWGYGYF. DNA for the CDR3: TGTGCCAGCAGTCCCTCTACAGGGTACTGGGGGTATGGGTACTTC.

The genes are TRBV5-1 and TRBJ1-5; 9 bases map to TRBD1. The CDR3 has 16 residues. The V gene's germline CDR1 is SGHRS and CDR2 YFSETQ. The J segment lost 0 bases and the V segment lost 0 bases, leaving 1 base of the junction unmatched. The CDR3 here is CASSLGDRVSNQPQHF. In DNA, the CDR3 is TGCGCCAGCAGCTTGGGGGACAGGGTTAGCAATCAGCCCCAGCATTTT.

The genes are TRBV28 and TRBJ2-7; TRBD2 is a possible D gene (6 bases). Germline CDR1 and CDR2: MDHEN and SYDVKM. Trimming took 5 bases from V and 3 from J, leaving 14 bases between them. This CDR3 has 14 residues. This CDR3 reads CASSPRGGRYEQYF. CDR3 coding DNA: TGTGCCAGCAGTCCCCGTGGAGGGCGCTACGAGCAGTACTTC.

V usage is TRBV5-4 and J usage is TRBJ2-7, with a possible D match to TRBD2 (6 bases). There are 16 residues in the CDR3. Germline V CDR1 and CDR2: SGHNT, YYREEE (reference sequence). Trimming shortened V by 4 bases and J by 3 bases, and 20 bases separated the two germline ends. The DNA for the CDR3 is TGTGCCAGCAGCCTAGGTGGGGGAGGATCGGTCTACGAGCAGTACTTC. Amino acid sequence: CASSLGGGGSVYEQYF.

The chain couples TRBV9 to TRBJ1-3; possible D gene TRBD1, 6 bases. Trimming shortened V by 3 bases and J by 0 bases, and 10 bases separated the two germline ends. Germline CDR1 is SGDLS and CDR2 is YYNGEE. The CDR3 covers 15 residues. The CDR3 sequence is CASSGSGDSGNTIYF. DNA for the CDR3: TGTGCCAGCAGCGGTTCAGGGGACTCTGGAAACACCATATATTTT.

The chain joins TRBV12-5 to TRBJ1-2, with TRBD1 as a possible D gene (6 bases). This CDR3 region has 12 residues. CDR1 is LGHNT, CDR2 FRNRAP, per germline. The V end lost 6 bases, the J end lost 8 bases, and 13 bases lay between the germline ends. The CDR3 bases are TGTGCTAGTGGAGGGGGAAAAGGGGGCTACACCTTC. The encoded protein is CASGGGKGGYTF.

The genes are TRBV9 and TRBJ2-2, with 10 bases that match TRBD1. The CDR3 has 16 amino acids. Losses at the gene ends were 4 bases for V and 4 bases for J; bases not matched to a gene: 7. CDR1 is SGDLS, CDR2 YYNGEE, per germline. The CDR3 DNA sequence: TGTGCCAGCAGCCCAGGGGGACAGGGGTTCACCGGGGAGCTGTTTTTT. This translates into CASSPGGQGFTGELFF.

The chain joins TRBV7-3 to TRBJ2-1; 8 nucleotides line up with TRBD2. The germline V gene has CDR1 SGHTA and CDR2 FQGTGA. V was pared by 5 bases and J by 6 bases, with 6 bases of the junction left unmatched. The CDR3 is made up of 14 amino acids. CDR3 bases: TGTGCCAGCAGCCGGGGACTAGAGAGCAATGAGCAGTTCTTC. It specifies CASSRGLESNEQFF.

This CDR3 reads CASKGQGVNIQYF. CDR3 in DNA: TGTGCCAGCAAAGGACAGGGGGTAAACATTCAGTACTTC. The chain couples TRBV6-5 to TRBJ2-4; 10 positions agree with TRBD1. This CDR3 has 13 residues. CDR1 is MNHEY, CDR2 SVGAGI, per germline. V dropped 7 bases and J dropped 6; count of bases not matched to a gene: 3.

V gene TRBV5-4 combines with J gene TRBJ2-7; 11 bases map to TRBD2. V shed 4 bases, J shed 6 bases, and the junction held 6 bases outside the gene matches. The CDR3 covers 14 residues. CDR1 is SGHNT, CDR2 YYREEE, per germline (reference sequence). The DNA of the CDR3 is TGTGCCAGCAGCCCTGGACTAGCGGGCTTCGAGCAGTACTTC. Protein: CASSPGLAGFEQYF. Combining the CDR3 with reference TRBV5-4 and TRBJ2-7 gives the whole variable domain ETGVTQSPTHLIKTRGQQVTLRCSSQSGHNTVSWYQQALGQGPQFIFQYYREEENGRGNFPPRFSGLQFPNYSSELNVNALELDDSALYLCASSPGLAGFEQYFGPGTRLTVT.

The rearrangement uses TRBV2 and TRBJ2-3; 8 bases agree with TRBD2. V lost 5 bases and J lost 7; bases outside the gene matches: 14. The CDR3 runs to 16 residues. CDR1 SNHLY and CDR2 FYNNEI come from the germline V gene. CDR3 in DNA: TGTGCCAGCAGTTTAGGACTAGCAGGGCCAGTTCATACGCAGTATTTT. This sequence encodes CASSLGLAGPVHTQYF.

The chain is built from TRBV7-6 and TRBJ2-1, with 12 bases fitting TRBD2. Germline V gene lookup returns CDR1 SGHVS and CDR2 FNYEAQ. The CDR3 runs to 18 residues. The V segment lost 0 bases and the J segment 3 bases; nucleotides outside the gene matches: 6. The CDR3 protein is CASSLAASGRAVYNEQFF. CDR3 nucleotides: TGTGCCAGCAGCTTAGCGGCTAGCGGGAGGGCCGTCTACAATGAGCAGTTCTTC.

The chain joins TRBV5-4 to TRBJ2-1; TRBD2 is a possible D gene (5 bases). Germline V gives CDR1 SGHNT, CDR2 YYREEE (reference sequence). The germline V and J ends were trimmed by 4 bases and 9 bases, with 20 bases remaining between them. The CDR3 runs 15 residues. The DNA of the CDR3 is TGTGCCAGCAGCATGGATAGCAGGACTCTGGGTGAGCAGTTCTTC. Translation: CASSMDSRTLGEQFF. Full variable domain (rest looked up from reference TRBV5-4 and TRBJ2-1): ETGVTQSPTHLIKTRGQQVTLRCSSQSGHNTVSWYQQALGQGPQFIFQYYREEENGRGNFPPRFSGLQFPNYSSELNVNALELDDSALYLCASSMDSRTLGEQFFGPGTRLTVL.

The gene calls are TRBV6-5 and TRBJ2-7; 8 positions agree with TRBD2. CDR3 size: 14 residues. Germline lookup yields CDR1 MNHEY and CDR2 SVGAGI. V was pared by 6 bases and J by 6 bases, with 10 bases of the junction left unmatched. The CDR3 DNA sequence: TGTGCCAGCAGGCACCACGGGGGGGCTGGCGAGCAGTACTTC. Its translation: CASRHHGGAGEQYF.

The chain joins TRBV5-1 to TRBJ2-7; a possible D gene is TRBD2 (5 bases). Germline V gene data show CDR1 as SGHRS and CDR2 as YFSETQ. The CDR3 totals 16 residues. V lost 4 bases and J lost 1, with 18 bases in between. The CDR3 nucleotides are TGCGCCAGCAGCCCAGGACTCGACCCAGTTTCCTACGAGCAGTACTTC. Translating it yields CASSPGLDPVSYEQYF.

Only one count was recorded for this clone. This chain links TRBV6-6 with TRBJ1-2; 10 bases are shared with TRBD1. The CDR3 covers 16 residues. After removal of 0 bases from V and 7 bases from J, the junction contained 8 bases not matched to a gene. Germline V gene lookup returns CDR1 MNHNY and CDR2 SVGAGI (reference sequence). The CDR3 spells CASSYSRRQGASGYTF. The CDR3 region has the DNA TGTGCCAGCAGTTACTCGAGACGACAGGGGGCGAGTGGCTACACCTTC.

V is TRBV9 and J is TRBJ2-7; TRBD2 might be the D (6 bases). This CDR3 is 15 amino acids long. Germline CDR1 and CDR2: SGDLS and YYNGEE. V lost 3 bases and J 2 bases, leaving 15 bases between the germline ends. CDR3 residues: CASSARGTGTYEQYF. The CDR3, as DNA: TGTGCCAGCAGCGCCCGAGGGACTGGAACCTACGAGCAGTACTTC.

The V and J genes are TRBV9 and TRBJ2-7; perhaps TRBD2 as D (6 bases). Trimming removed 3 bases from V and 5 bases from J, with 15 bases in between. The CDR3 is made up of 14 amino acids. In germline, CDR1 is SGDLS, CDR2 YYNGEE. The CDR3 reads CASSGRWEADEQYF. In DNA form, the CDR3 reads TGTGCCAGCAGCGGGCGGTGGGAGGCGGACGAGCAGTACTTC.